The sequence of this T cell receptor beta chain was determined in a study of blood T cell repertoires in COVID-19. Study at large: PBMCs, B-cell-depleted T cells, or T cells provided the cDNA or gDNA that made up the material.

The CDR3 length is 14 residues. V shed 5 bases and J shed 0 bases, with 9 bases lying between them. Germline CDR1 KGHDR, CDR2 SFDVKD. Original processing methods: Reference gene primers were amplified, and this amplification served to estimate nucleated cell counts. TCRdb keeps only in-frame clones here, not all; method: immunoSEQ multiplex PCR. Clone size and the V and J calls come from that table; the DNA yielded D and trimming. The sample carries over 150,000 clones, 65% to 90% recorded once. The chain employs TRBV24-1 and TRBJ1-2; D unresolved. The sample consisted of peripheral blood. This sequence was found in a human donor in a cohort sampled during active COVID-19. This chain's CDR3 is CATSGRHTNYGYTF. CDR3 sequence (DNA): TGTGCCACCAGTGGACGACACACTAACTATGGCTACACCTTC.